The TCR beta chain described here comes from a study of early stage breast cancer tumors. In the study overall: Most invasive tumors, about 75% of the 16, were ER+/PR+/HER2-. Study-level points and caveats: Enriched TCRB sequences shared across patients were mostly commonly generated sequences. Comparing each tissue with blood distinguished tumor from normal in most of the 16 patients. Compared with adjacent normal breast, tumors showed roughly 2.5-fold denser, more clonal T cells.

To note about this clone: Antigen: not known.

Using immunoSEQ multiplex PCR, the repertoire was profiled, and TCRdb retains in-frame clones only, with some absent. The sample shows 30,000 to 35,000 clones, roughly 77% of them seen only once. This CDR3 has 15 residues. Germline values: CDR1 SNHLY, CDR2 FYNNEI. V dropped 4 bases and J dropped 4; count of bases not matched to a gene: 6. The source material was blood. This chain connects TRBV2 to TRBJ2-1; 8 bases are shared with TRBD2. The clonotype was recovered from a person in their 40s with breast cancer. CDR3 nucleotide sequence: TGTGCCAGCAGTGTTGACGGCGGGGGGTACAATGAGCAGTTCTTC. Translating it yields CASSVDGGGYNEQFF.